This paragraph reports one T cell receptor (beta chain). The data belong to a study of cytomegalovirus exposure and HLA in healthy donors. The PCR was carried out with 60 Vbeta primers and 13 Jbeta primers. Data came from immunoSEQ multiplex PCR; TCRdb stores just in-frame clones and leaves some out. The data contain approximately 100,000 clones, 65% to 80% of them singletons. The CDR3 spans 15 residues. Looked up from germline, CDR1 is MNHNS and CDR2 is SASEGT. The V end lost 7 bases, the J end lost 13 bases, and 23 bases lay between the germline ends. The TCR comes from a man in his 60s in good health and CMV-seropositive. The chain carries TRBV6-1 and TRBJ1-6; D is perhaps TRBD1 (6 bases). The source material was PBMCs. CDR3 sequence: CASTPGDGFRFPLHF. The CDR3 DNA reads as TGTGCCAGCACCCCAGGGGACGGCTTTAGGTTTCCCCTCCACTTT.